These 24 T cell receptor beta chains were all obtained from the same sample, sequenced in a study of cytomegalovirus exposure and HLA in healthy donors. Some clones are missing from TCRdb's copy, which holds only in-frame ones; the method was immunoSEQ multiplex PCR. The sample lists roughly 330,000 clones; about nine tenths were seen once. The sample consisted of PBMCs. Receptors originate from a woman between 25 and 40 years old in good health and CMV-seropositive.

CDR3 sequence (DNA): TGTGCCAGCTCAGGGGGACTTGCCAGCTACGAGCAGTACTTC. This sequence encodes CASSGGLASYEQYF. This chain connects TRBV18 to TRBJ2-7; a possible D gene is TRBD2 (6 bases). Germline V gives CDR1 KGHSH, CDR2 LQKENI. The V gene lost 5 bases and the J gene lost 3 bases, with 14 bases spanning the gap. The CDR3 has 14 amino acids.

This clone has just one count. This rearrangement joins TRBV13 to TRBJ2-5; 10 bases are a match to TRBD1. This CDR3 contains 14 residues. Looked up from germline, CDR1 is PRHDT and CDR2 is FYEKMQ (reference sequence). With V trimmed by 5 bases and J by 3 bases, 3 bases remained unmatched. The CDR3 DNA follows: TGTGCCAGCAGCACCGGGACAGGGGAAGAGACCCAGTACTTC. As protein: CASSTGTGEETQYF. Supplemented by reference TRBV13 and TRBJ2-5, the full variable domain reads AAGVIQSPRHLIKEKRETATLKCYPIPRHDTVYWYQQGPGQDPQFLISFYEKMQSDKGSIPDRFSAQQFSDYHSELNMSSLELGDSALYFCASSTGTGEETQYFGPGTRLLVL.

The chain couples TRBV5-4 to TRBJ2-7, with 7 positions matching TRBD1. V trimming: 3 bases; J trimming: 5 bases; junction bases outside the gene matches: 8. CDR3 length equals 14 residues. Germline-derived CDR1 and CDR2 are SGHNT and YYREEE (reference sequence). CDR3 bases: TGTGCCAGCAGCTCGATGGGACAGTTTGACGAGCAGTACTTC. Its protein is CASSSMGQFDEQYF.

V usage is TRBV27 and J usage is TRBJ1-5; D is unresolved. V shed 8 bases and J shed 9 bases, with 11 bases lying between them. CDR1 and CDR2 from the germline V gene are MNHEY and SMNVEV (reference sequence). The CDR3 length is 11 residues. For the CDR3, the DNA is TGTGCCAGCGGCCGATCTTGGCCCCAGCATTTT. Residues: CASGRSWPQHF.

This clone was picked up a small number of times. The chain has TRBV10-3 and TRBJ2-7, with TRBD2 identical over 8 bases. V lost 8 bases and J lost 6; bases outside the gene matches: 9. This CDR3 contains 13 residues. The V gene's germline CDR1 is ENHRY and CDR2 SYGVKD. CDR3 region: CAILSREGGEQYF. The DNA for the CDR3 is TGTGCCATCCTAAGTCGGGAGGGCGGCGAGCAGTACTTC.

This sequence joins TRBV23-1 and TRBJ1-2; D is unresolved. TRBV23-1 is an ORF, and what it does is uncertain. CDR3 size: 14 residues. The V gene lost 2 bases and the J gene lost 4 bases, with 11 bases spanning the gap. DNA for the CDR3: TGCGCCAGCAGTCAAACGAAACATCGCTATGGCTACACCTTC. It yields the protein CASSQTKHRYGYTF.

V gene TRBV12-5 combines with J gene TRBJ1-1; tentatively, D is TRBD1 (6 bases). CDR3 size: 12 residues. Germline CDR1 reads LGHNT; CDR2 reads FRNRAP. V was cut by 4 bases and J by 3 bases, with 6 bases left in between. CDR3 nucleotides: TGTGCTAGTGGTTACAGGGACACTGAAGCTTTCTTT. Amino acid sequence: CASGYRDTEAFF.

V is TRBV7-9 and J is TRBJ1-3; 10 bases match TRBD1. Germline-derived CDR1 and CDR2 are SEHNR and FQNEAQ (reference sequence). The CDR3 is 15 residues long. Trimming took 5 bases from V and 2 from J; bases not matched to a gene: 3. The CDR3 DNA reads TGTGCCAGCAGCCTGGACAGGGGGACTGGAAACACCATATATTTT. It yields the protein CASSLDRGTGNTIYF.

This clone appeared once. V is TRBV28 and J is TRBJ2-7, with 9 bases matching TRBD2. CDR3 length: 15 amino acids. Trimming at V came to 5 bases and at J to 4 bases, leaving 9 bases not matched to a gene. Germline V CDR1 and CDR2: MDHEN, SYDVKM. CDR3 region: CASSGSGGGSYEQYF. CDR3 nucleotides: TGTGCCAGCAGTGGTAGCGGGGGTGGAAGTTACGAGCAGTACTTC.

Regarding this clone: Other nucleotide sequences in the sample specify the same CDR3. This sequence joins TRBV6-5 and TRBJ2-5, with TRBD2 identical over 7 bases. The germline V gene has CDR1 MNHEY and CDR2 SVGAGI. The CDR3 is 15 amino acids. V shed 3 bases and J 2 bases; nucleotides not matched to a gene: 6. CDR3 sequence reads: CASSYGAGVQETQYF. For the CDR3, the DNA is TGTGCCAGCAGTTATGGGGCGGGGGTACAAGAGACCCAGTACTTC.

The V call is TRBV21-1, the J call TRBJ2-5; the D call TRBD2 from the table was never checked on the DNA. TRBV21-1 is reported as a pseudogene. The CDR3 consists of 17 residues. CDR3 DNA sequence: TGTGCCAGCAGCAAACGCTATGGAGCGGGGAACGGTAAGACCCAGTACTTC. It specifies CASSKRYGAGNGKTQYF.

The chain links TRBV28 to TRBJ2-7, with TRBD2 matching 7 bases. The CDR3 runs 17 residues. Unmatched junction bases numbered 14, after V lost 4 bases and J lost 2 bases. CDR1 is MDHEN and CDR2 is SYDVKM in the germline V gene. This CDR3 is CASSSLAAGALTYEQYF. As DNA, the CDR3 is TGTGCCAGCAGTTCGCTTGCCGCGGGAGCCCTCACCTACGAGCAGTACTTC.

The chain carries TRBV18 and TRBJ2-1; D is uncertain. CDR1 is KGHSH and CDR2 is LQKENI in the germline V gene. The CDR3 consists of 9 residues. V lost 2 bases and J 12 bases, leaving 2 bases between the germline ends. CDR3 sequence (DNA): TGTGCCAGCTCACCAAGGCAGTTCTTC. Protein product: CASSPRQFF.

This chain uses TRBV5-6 with TRBJ1-1, with D perhaps matching TRBD1 (5 bases). Germline assignment: CDR1 SGHDT and CDR2 YYEEEE. The CDR3 consists of 16 residues. The germline V and J ends were trimmed by 1 base and 1 base, with 14 bases remaining between them. CDR3 residues: CASSLYQTGANTEAFF. The CDR3, as DNA: TGTGCCAGCAGCTTGTACCAGACTGGGGCGAACACTGAAGCTTTCTTT.

The chain is built from TRBV6-6 and TRBJ1-1; 10 nucleotides line up with TRBD1. Germline CDR1 MNHNY, CDR2 SVGAGI (reference sequence). J was trimmed by 11 bases and V by 6 bases; bases with no gene match: 6. There are 12 residues in the CDR3. CDR3 region: CASSRQGAKAFF. Written as DNA, the CDR3 is TGTGCCAGCAGCCGACAGGGGGCTAAGGCTTTCTTT.

A few counts support this clone. Other DNA sequences in the same sample also yield this CDR3. V usage is TRBV27 and J usage is TRBJ1-2; perhaps TRBD1 as D (6 bases). The germline CDR1 and CDR2 sequences are MNHEY and SMNVEV (reference sequence). The CDR3 has 13 amino acids. The V and J ends lost 5 bases and 2 bases respectively, with 9 bases between them. The CDR3 loop reads CASSPDRNYGYTF. The CDR3 coding sequence is TGTGCCAGCAGTCCAGACAGGAACTATGGCTACACCTTC.

This chain joins TRBV30 and TRBJ1-4; perhaps TRBD1 as D (6 bases). This CDR3 region has 14 residues. V lost 6 bases to trimming and J lost 5 bases, with 16 bases between them. Per germline, CDR1 GTSNPN and CDR2 SVGIG (reference sequence). CDR3 loop: CACPSRGANEKLFF. Here the CDR3 DNA reads TGTGCCTGCCCCTCGAGGGGGGCAAATGAAAAACTGTTTTTT.

This clone was detected once. The chain carries TRBV11-3 and TRBJ2-1; 10 bases map to TRBD2. Trimming at V came to 5 bases and at J to 9 bases, leaving 10 bases not matched to a gene. The CDR3 sequence is 15 residues long. Germline CDR1 is SGHNT and CDR2 is YENEEA. CDR3 in amino acids: CASSLSGRTEGEQFF. For the CDR3, the DNA is TGTGCCAGCAGCCTTAGCGGGAGGACGGAGGGTGAGCAGTTCTTC. Supplemented by reference TRBV11-3 and TRBJ2-1, the full variable domain reads EAGVVQSPRYKIIEKKQPVAFWCNPISGHNTLYWYLQNLGQGPELLIRYENEEAVDDSQLPKDRFSAERLKGVDSTLKIQPAELGDSAVYLCASSLSGRTEGEQFFGPGTRLTVL.

The V gene is TRBV7-9, the J gene TRBJ2-5; D might be TRBD2 (7 bases). In germline, CDR1 is SEHNR, CDR2 FQNEAQ (reference sequence). CDR3 length: 18 residues. V lost 1 base and J 1 base, leaving 19 bases between the germline ends. The CDR3 loop is CASSLGASGRGTQETQYF. Here the CDR3 DNA reads TGTGCCAGCAGCTTAGGGGCTAGCGGAAGGGGGACCCAAGAGACCCAGTACTTC.

The gene calls are TRBV27 and TRBJ2-1; 8 bases map to TRBD2. The CDR3 has 12 amino acids. V lost 5 bases, J lost 10 bases, and 4 bases stayed unmatched. Per the germline V gene, CDR1 is MNHEY and CDR2 is SMNVEV (reference sequence). The CDR3 region is CASSTGTREQFF. CDR3 coding DNA: TGTGCCAGCAGTACCGGGACTAGAGAGCAGTTCTTC.

The sample holds one count of this clone. The chain has TRBV7-6 and TRBJ2-7, with TRBD1 matching 11 bases. The J segment lost 4 bases and the V segment lost 1 base, leaving 3 bases of the junction unmatched. Germline values: CDR1 SGHVS, CDR2 FNYEAQ. The CDR3 spans 15 residues. The CDR3 spells CASSLGGTGGYEQYF. CDR3 DNA sequence: TGTGCCAGCAGCTTAGGCGGGACAGGGGGTTACGAGCAGTACTTC.

The chain uses TRBV30 and TRBJ2-5; unclear D gene. CDR3 length: 12 residues. Trimming took off 7 bases at V and 0 bases at J, with 9 bases between the two ends. CDR1 GTSNPN and CDR2 SVGIG come from the germline V gene (reference sequence). The chain's CDR3 is CASKVYQETQYF. CDR3 DNA: TGTGCCTCCAAGGTCTACCAAGAGACCCAGTACTTC.

The chain couples TRBV4-3 to TRBJ2-1; D perhaps matches TRBD2 (5 bases). Trimming took off 0 bases at V and 5 bases at J, with 11 bases between the two ends. Germline V CDR1 and CDR2: LGHNA, YSLEER. The CDR3 contains 15 residues. The CDR3 region has the DNA TGCGCCAGCAGCCAAGATTCTACCGGGGACAATGAGCAGTTCTTC. Translating it yields CASSQDSTGDNEQFF.

The chain combines TRBV29-1 with TRBJ2-2; D unclear. Trimming stripped 0 bases from V and 5 bases from J, with 7 bases between. Germline V lookup: CDR1 SQVTM, CDR2 ANQGSEA. The CDR3 consists of 13 residues. CDR3 region: CSVEDGPTGELFF. CDR3 nucleotide sequence: TGCAGCGTTGAAGATGGTCCTACCGGGGAGCTGTTTTTT.